This T cell receptor beta chain was recorded in a study of CD8+CD57+ T cells in acquired aplastic anemia. Patients who underwent sequencing had shown CD8+CD57+ cell expansion by flow cytometry. Using genomic DNA as the template, TCR beta VDJ and CDR3 profiling was carried out. TCRdb ran MiXCR on the reads and lists one entry per CDR3 protein. Of about 160,000 distinct CDR3 sequences listed, more than 45% were seen once; the top ten hold roughly 3.1%. The sequence was obtained from a human donor with aplastic anemia. Sequencing used sorted CD4+, CD8+, or CD8+CD57+ T cells (not recorded which) from PBMCs.

The CDR3 region is CASSGTSGRDSEQFF. In DNA form, the CDR3 reads TGTGCCAGCAGTGGAACTAGCGGGAGGGACAGTGAGCAGTTCTTC. The V gene is TRBV2, the J gene TRBJ2-1; 13 positions agree with TRBD2. The V gene end was trimmed by 4 bases and the J gene end by 9 bases; junction bases not matched to a gene: 6. The length of the CDR3 is 15 residues. Germline CDR1 is SNHLY and CDR2 is FYNNEI.